Here is one TCR beta chain with its context. Arm-PCR of CDR3 regions with iRepertoire HTBI primers generated TCR beta libraries. MiXCR, applied by TCRdb to the multiplex PCR reads, yields one record per CDR3 protein. The table shows roughly 320,000 distinct CDR3 sequences, with 16% occurring only once. These data originate in a study of regulatory T cells in long-lasting Graves disease. Documented time point: newly diagnosed GD, antithyroid drugs for less than 3 months. Extracted PBMC RNA gave rise to the TCR library. The sample also formed part of further work on T cells in Graves' hyperthyroidism and ophthalmopathy. This second report adds: Ophthalmopathy was predicted by the model a median of approximately 6 months ahead of onset.

The sequence came from a man in his forties or fifties with Graves disease. Sequenced material: peripheral blood mononuclear cells (PBMCs), taken at new diagnosis, from a patient treated with antithyroid drugs.

The CDR3 nucleotides read TGTGCCAGCACCCTCCTGGGGCGGGGGTTGGGGACCGGGGAGCTGTTTTTT. This gives the protein CASTLLGRGLGTGELFF. This chain joins TRBV27 and TRBJ2-2, with TRBD2 matching 7 bases. V gave up 7 bases and J gave up 5 bases; unmatched junction bases: 16. This CDR3 comprises 17 residues. The germline V gene has CDR1 MNHEY and CDR2 SMNVEV (reference sequence).